This TCR beta chain was profiled in a study of response to subunit inactivated influenza vaccine (dated by TCRdb to the late 2010s). Concerning the study at large: The study used deep quantitative T cell receptor repertoire profiling to track responses to a trivalent subunit inactivated influenza vaccine. Broad study findings and their caveats: The authors suggested that each seasonal influenza vaccination may recruit only a limited number of new T cells.

Reading from cysteine to phenylalanine, the CDR3 counts 15 amino acids. Here the CDR3 DNA is all that survives: 45 bases in frame from base 1. V is pared back by 0 bases and J by 3 bases, with 9 bases lying between the germline termini. Looking up the germline V gene yields CDR1 MNHEY and CDR2 SVGAGI. The library was made by RT-PCR. Instrument used: Illumina HiSeq 2500. Starting from the raw public reads, TCRdb applied fastp trimming at Q25, assembled clones with MiXCR and retained in-frame beta chains. Merged by CDR3 protein, the rows form single entries marked with the most common genes and DNA. The sample table contains 250,000 to 350,000 distinct CDR3 sequences; only one count was recorded for roughly 22% of them. Of the sample, about 9.4% is held by the ten largest clones. This clonotype was recorded at least ten times. Its antigen remains undetermined. Base-call qualities are not available, and no considerably larger clone is one nucleotide away.

The starting material was PBMCs from blood, obtained less than 22 months after vaccination. This receptor chain uses TRBV6-5 and TRBJ1-5; confidence is insufficient to name the D gene. The origin of this receptor is a man aged 50 to 75 who received an inactivated influenza vaccine. Donor details come from another sample of the same person, matched by shared clones. The CDR3 has the sequence CASSYSSGPNQPQHF. In nucleotides, the sequence is TGTGCCAGCAGTTACTCATCAGGCCCCAATCAGCCCCAGCATTTT.